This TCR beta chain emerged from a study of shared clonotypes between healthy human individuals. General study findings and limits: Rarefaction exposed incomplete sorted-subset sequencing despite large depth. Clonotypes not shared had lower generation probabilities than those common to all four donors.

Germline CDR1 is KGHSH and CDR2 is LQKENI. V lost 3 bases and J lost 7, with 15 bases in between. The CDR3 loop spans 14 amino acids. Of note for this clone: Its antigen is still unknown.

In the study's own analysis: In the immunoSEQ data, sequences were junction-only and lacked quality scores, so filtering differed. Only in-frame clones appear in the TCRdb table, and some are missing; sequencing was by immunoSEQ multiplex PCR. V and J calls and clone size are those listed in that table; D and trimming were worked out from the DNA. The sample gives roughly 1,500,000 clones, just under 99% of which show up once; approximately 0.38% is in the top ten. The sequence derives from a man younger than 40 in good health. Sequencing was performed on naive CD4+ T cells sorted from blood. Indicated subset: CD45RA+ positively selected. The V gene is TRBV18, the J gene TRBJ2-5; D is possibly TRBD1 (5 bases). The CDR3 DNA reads TGTGCCAGCTCACCCTCAGGGTCCTTACTGACCCAGTACTTC. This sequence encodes CASSPSGSLLTQYF. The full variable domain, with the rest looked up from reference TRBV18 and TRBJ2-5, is NAGVMQNPRHLVRRRGQEARLRCSPMKGHSHVYWYRQLPEEGLKFMVYLQKENIIDESGMPKERFSAEFPKEGPSILRIQQVVRGDSAAYFCASSPSGSLLTQYFGPGTRLLVL.